Sequencing of this T cell receptor beta chain was carried out in a study of cytomegalovirus exposure and HLA in healthy donors. For the study at large: An earlier analysis identified 120 million or so unique TCR beta sequences in 150 million to 200 million T cells.

A remark on this clone: Its antigen is not identified.

PCR used 60 Vbeta primers and 13 Jbeta primers. Produced via immunoSEQ multiplex PCR; TCRdb's table is partial and in-frame only. This table holds 70,000 to 90,000 clones, just under 75% found once. Study results and limitations: Among TCR beta chains, those listed as cytomegalovirus-associated numbered about 150.

The sequencing sample was made of PBMCs. This TCR came from a man in his sixties in good health and CMV-seronegative.

The CDR3 bases are TGTGCCAGCAGCGCCGATAGTTACGAGCAGTACTTC. This gives the protein CASSADSYEQYF. This sequence joins TRBV9 and TRBJ2-7; no definite D call. CDR3 length: 12 amino acids. The germline V gene encodes CDR1 SGDLS and CDR2 YYNGEE. Trimming took off 3 bases at V and 4 bases at J, with 8 bases between the two ends.